This TCR beta chain was observed in a study of glioma-infiltrating T cells. Notes on the study in general: Only very few CDR3 sequences appeared in both tissue and blood.

On this clonotype itself: Its antigen is undetermined.

Using RNA template, CDR3s of TCR alpha and beta were amplified with iRepertoire arm-PCR. TCRdb re-analysed the multiplex PCR reads in MiXCR, keeping a single row per CDR3 protein. The sample has some 150,000 distinct CDR3 sequences; more than 35% are singletons. Germline CDR1 reads SNHLY; CDR2 reads FYNNEI. The CDR3 sequence is 14 residues long. The ends lost 7 bases at V and 5 bases at J; junction bases unmatched: 10. This clonotype was obtained from a human donor with low-grade glioma or glioblastoma, undergoing nonglioma brain surgery, or in good health (not recorded which). The gene calls are TRBV2 and TRBJ1-1; the match to TRBD1 covers 7 bases. Sequencing used glioma tissue, nonneoplastic brain tissue, or PBMCs (not recorded which). In DNA, the CDR3 is TGTGCCAGCAATTACGCCGGGACAGTTACTGAAGCTTTCTTT. As protein: CASNYAGTVTEAFF.